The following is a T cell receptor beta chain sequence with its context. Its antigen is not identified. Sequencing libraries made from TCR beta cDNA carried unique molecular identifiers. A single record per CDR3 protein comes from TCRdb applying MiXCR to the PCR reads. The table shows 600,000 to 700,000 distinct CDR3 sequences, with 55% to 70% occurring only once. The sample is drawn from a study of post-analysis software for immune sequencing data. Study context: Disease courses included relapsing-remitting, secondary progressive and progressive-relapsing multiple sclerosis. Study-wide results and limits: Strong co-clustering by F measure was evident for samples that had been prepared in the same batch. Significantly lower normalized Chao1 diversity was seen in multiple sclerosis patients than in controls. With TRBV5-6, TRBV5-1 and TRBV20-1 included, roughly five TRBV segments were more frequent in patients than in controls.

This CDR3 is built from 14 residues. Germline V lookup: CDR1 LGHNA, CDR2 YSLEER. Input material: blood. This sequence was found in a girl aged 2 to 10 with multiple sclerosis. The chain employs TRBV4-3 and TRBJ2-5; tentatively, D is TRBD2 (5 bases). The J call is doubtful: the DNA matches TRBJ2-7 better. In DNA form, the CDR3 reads TGCGCCAGCAGCCAAGATTTTCGGGGATTCGAGCAGTACTTC. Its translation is CASSQDFRGFEQYF.